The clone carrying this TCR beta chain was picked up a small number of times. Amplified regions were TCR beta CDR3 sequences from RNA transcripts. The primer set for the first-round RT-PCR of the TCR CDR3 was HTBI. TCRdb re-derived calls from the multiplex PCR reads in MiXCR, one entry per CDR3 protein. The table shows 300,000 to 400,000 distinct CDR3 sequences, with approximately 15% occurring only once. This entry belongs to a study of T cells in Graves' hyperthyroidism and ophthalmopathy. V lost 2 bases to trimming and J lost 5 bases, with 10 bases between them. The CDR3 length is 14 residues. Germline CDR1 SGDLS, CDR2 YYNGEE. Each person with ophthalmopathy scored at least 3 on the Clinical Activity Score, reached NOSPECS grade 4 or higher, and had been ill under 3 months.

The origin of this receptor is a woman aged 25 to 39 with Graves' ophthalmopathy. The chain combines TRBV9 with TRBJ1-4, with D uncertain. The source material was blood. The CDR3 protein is CASSVSGRNEKLFF. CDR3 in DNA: TGTGCCAGCAGCGTCTCCGGTCGAAATGAAAAACTGTTTTTT.